One T cell receptor beta chain is described in this entry. Its antigen specificity is not known. Qualities for individual bases were not recorded, and no much larger clone is one base off. Trimming accounts for 5 bases at V and 2 bases at J, while the number of junction bases matched to no gene is 8. Spanning cysteine to phenylalanine, the CDR3 consists of 16 amino acids. Of all the DNA, just the CDR3 is kept, 48 bases in frame from base 1. The germline V gene encodes CDR1 SGHVS and CDR2 FQNEAQ. This record comes from a study of shared clonotypes between healthy human individuals (dated by TCRdb to about 2020). Broadly, across the study: The cohort included three men and a couple of women between 18 and 49 years of age. Between about 0.9 and 8.9 billion PBMCs per donor were obtained by leukapheresis. Libraries were prepared and TCR repertoires were sequenced by different laboratories using diverse techniques, in order to increase sequencing depth and limit assay-specific biases. The study deeply sequenced blood TCR repertoires of five healthy adults to estimate repertoire size and the extent of clonotype sharing between individuals. For each donor, CD4 naive and CD4 memory were each given three plates, CD8 naive was given two plates, and CD8 memory was given one plate. On the study overall, not on this receptor specifically: Even with the large sequencing depth, rarefaction of the sorted-subset datasets indicated that sequencing was incomplete. Because the study included only a small number of donors, the genetic and exposure-history diversity represented was limited. Sampling was restricted to blood, and TCR repertoires in tissues likely differ from the TCR repertoires found in blood. Naive subsets generally had larger estimated clonotype richness than memory subsets. Sharing across a few donors was observed for 5% to 6.5% of naive CD4, 3.5% of naive CD8, 2% to 2.5% of memory CD4, and roughly 0.43% of memory CD8 clonotypes. Pairwise subsampling led to the expectation that sequencing depth would affect the degree of clonotype sharing among donors. Clonotypes shared by all four sorted-subset donors showed higher generation probabilities than non-shared clonotypes.

TCR CDR3 regions were amplified from genomic DNA by multiplex PCR using the deep immunoSEQ assay. Genomic DNA extracted from each cell subset was distributed evenly over all wells of several immunoSEQ 96-well plates, and each plate served as one replicate. For sorted subsets, approximately 210 ng of genomic DNA, equivalent to 25,000 to 35,000 T cell genomes, went into each replicate PCR. Purified libraries were quantified with a Qubit 3.0 fluorometer, sized on a Bioanalyzer 2100, and re-quantified with the KAPA Library Quantification kit. A separate single-read 150-cycle Illumina NextSeq 550 flow cell was used to sequence each immunoSEQ 96-well plate. On the study's bioinformatics: Because the immunoSEQ output included only junctional sequences and no quality scores, the filtering could not be the same as the filtering used for full-length reads. To assign V/J genes and CDR3, sequences were annotated against IMGT germline references using PyIR, a Python wrapper for IgBLAST v1.9. Reads were filtered out if the reads had weak V/J assignments (E-value above 1e-6), no CDR3, stop codons, out-of-frame junctions, or ambiguous translated residues. V3J clonotypes were defined by identical inferred V gene, J gene, and CDR3 amino acid sequence. Percentage overlap between repertoires was calculated by dividing the number of shared unique clonotypes by the size of the smaller repertoire. Richness of each repertoire was evaluated using RTK rarefaction, the Chao1 estimator, and Recon v2.1 estimates of unobserved clonotypes. Generation probabilities were computed with OLGA for all TCRbeta clonotypes obtained by the gDNA method from several donors. TCRdb provides this immuneACCESS table in a form limited to in-frame rearrangements. Some clones are lacking; in checked studies, under half of them reflect an unresolved V gene, and why the rest are absent is not known. V and J calls plus clone size are reproduced from that table; the DNA served to infer D and trimming. The sample profile shows a few million clones; approximately 90% of them were found once. About 0.41% of the sample belongs to the ten largest clones.

Donors were healthy HIV-negative adults with no recently reported acute infections or vaccinations. Every donor was a Caucasian adult living in Nashville, Tennessee, USA. CD4+ T cells were enriched through magnetic negative selection, after which naive cells were positively selected on CD45RA and the remaining negative fraction served as the memory subset. Blood was obtained by leukapheresis, after which PBMCs were separated by Ficoll-Histopaque density gradient centrifugation and cryopreserved in liquid nitrogen vapor phase. Purity and quantity of every magnetically sorted T cell population were checked by analytical flow cytometry. Each sorted fraction had its genomic DNA isolated and then quantified by UV absorbance on a Nanodrop 2000c.

The chain was built from TRBV7-8 and TRBJ2-1, with TRBD1 identical over 8 junction bases. The specimen sequenced was naive CD4+ T cells from PBMCs. Sample cell subset or site, as interpreted from the label and publication: CD45RA+ positively selected. The TCR originated in a man aged 18 to 30 in good health. Some clones in this sample may be carry-over from other donors' samples. The DNA sequence is TGTGCCAGCAGCCCGAGGACAGGGTTAACCTACAATGAGCAGTTCTTC. Its translation reads: CASSPRTGLTYNEQFF. With the rest looked up from the reference TRBV7-8 and TRBJ2-1 genes rather than sequenced, the full variable domain is GAGVSQSPRYKVAKRGQDVALRCDPISGHVSLFWYQQALGQGPEFLTYFQNEAQLDKSGLPSDRFFAERPEGSVSTLKIQRTQQEDSAVYLCASSPRTGLTYNEQFFGPGTRLTVL.